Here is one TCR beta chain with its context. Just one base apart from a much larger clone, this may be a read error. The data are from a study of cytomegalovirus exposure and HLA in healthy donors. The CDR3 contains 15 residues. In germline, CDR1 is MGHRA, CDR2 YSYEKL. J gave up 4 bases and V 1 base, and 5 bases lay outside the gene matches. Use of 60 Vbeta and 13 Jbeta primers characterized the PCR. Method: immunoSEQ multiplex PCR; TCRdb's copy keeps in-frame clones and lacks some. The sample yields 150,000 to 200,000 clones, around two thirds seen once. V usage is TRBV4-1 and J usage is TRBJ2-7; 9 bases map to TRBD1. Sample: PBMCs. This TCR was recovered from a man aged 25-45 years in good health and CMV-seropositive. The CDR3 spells CASSQGGTGRYEQYF. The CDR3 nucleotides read TGCGCCAGCAGCCAAGGGGGGACAGGGCGTTACGAGCAGTACTTC.